This T cell receptor (beta chain) emerged from a study of blood T cell repertoires in COVID-19. Study-level information: Samples came from the United States, Italy and Spain, spanning acute and convalescent COVID-19. In each case, the material was cDNA or gDNA derived from T cells, B-cell-depleted T cells, or PBMCs.

Methods used by the authors: For nucleated cells, counts were estimated from reference gene primer amplification. Clones were read by immunoSEQ multiplex PCR, and TCRdb kept only the in-frame ones, dropping some. That table gives V, J and clone size, and the DNA gave D and trimming. The data hold around 150,000 clones, with 75% to 85% observed a single time. The CDR3 contains 14 residues. V lost 2 bases and J 3 bases, leaving 11 bases between the germline ends. Germline values: CDR1 MNHNY, CDR2 SVGAGI (reference sequence). Material: peripheral blood. V is TRBV6-6 and J is TRBJ2-7; D is possibly TRBD1 (5 bases). This TCR came from a woman in her 50s with acute or convalescent COVID-19. This CDR3 is CASSYGQGIYEQYF. In nucleotides, the CDR3 is TGTGCCAGCAGTTACGGGCAGGGTATCTACGAGCAGTACTTC.